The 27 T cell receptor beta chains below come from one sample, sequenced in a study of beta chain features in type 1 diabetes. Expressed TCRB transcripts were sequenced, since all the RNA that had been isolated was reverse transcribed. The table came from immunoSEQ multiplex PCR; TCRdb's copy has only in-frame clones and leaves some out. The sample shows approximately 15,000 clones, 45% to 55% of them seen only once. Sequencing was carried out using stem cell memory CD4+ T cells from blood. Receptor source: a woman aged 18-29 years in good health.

The DNA for the CDR3 is TGTGCCAGCAGCTTGGCCAGCGGGGGAACCGGGGAGCTGTTTTTT. It encodes CASSLASGGTGELFF. The J gene is TRBJ2-2, the V gene TRBV5-4; 8 positions agree with TRBD2. This CDR3 comprises 15 residues. With 0 bases clipped from V and 5 bases from J, the junction kept 3 bases outside the gene matches. Per germline, CDR1 SGHNT and CDR2 YYREEE (reference sequence).

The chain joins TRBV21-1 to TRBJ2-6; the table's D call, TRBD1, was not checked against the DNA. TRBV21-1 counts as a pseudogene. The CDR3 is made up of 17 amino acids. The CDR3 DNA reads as TGTGCCAGCAGCCCTCCGAGACAGCCCTCTGGGGCCAACGTCCTGACTTTC. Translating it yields CASSPPRQPSGANVLTF.

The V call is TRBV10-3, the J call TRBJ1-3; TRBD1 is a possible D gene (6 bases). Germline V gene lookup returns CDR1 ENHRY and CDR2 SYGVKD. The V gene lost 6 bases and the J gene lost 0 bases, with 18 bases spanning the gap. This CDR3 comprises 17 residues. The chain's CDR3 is CAISGTTGKLSGNTIYF. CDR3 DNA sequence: TGTGCCATCAGCGGGACTACAGGGAAACTCTCTGGAAACACCATATATTTT.

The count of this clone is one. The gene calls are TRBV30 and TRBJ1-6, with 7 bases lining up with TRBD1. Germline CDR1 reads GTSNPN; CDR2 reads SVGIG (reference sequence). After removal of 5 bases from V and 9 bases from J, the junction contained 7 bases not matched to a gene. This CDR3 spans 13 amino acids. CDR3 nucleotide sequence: TGTGCCTGGCGAGGCTACAGGGGTTCACCCCTCCACTTT. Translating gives CAWRGYRGSPLHF.

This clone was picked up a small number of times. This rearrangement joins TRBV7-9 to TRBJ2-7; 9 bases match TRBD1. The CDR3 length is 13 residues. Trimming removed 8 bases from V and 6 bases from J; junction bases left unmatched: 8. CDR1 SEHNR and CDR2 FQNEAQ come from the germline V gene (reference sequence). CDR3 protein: CASESGQGGEQYF. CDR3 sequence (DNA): TGTGCCAGCGAGTCGGGACAGGGAGGCGAGCAGTACTTC.

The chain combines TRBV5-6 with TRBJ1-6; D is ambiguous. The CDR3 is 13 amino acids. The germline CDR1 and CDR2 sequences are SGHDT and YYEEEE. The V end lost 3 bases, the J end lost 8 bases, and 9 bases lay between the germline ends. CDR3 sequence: CASSSMRDSPLHF. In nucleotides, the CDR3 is TGTGCCAGCAGCTCCATGAGGGATTCACCCCTCCACTTT.

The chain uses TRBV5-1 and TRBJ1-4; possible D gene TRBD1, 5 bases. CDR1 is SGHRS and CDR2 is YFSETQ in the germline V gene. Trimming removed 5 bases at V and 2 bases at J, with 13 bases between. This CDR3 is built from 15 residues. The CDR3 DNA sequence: TGCGCCAGCAGTCCTCGTGGGGGGACTAATGAAAAACTGTTTTTT. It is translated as CASSPRGGTNEKLFF. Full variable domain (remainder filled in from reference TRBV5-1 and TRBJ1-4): KAGVTQTPRYLIKTRGQQVTLSCSPISGHRSVSWYQQTPGQGLQFLFEYFSETQRNKGNFPGRFSGRQFSNSRSEMNVSTLELGDSALYLCASSPRGGTNEKLFFGSGTQLSVL.

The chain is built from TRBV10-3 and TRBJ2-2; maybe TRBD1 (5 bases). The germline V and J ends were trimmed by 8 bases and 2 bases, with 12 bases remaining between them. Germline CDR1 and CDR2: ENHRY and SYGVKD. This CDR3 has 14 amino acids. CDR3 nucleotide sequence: TGTGCCATCCACCTGGGGCCAAACACCGGGGAGCTGTTTTTT. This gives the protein CAIHLGPNTGELFF.

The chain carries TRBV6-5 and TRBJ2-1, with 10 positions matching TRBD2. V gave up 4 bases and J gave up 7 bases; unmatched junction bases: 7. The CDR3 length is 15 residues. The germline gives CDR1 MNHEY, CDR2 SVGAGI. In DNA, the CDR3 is TGTGCCAGCAGTTTAAGCGGGGGGGCCCAAAATGAGCAGTTCTTC. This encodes CASSLSGGAQNEQFF.

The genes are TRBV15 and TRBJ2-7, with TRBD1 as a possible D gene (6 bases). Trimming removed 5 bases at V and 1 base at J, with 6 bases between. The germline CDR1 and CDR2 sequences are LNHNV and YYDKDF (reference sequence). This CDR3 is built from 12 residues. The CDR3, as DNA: TGTGCCACCAGCGACAGGTCCTACGAGCAGTACTTC. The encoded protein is CATSDRSYEQYF.

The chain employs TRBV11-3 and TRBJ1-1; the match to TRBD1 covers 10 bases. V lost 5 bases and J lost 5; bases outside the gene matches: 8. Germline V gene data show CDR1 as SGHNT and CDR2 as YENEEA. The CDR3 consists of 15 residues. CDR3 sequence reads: CASSDVGQGRTEAFF. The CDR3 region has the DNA TGTGCCAGCAGCGACGTGGGACAGGGGAGAACTGAAGCTTTCTTT.

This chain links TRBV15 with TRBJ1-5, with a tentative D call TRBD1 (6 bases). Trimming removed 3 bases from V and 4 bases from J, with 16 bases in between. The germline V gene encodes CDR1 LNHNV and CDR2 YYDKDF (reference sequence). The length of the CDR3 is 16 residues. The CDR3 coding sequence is TGTGCCACCAGCAGCCCCAGCGGACAGAGAAATCAGCCCCAGCATTTT. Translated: CATSSPSGQRNQPQHF.

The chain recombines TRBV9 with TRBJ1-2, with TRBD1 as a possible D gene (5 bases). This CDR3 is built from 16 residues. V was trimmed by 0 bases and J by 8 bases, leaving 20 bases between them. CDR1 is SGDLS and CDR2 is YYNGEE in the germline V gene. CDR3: CASSVGAGRESEGYTF. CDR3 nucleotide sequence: TGTGCCAGCAGCGTAGGTGCGGGACGGGAGTCCGAGGGCTACACCTTC.

This chain's CDR3 is CASRGQGEAGELFF. The CDR3, as DNA: TGTGCCAGCAGGGGGCAGGGGGAAGCCGGGGAGCTGTTTTTT. The chain has TRBV5-6 and TRBJ2-2; 7 bases agree with TRBD1. J was trimmed by 6 bases and V by 5 bases; bases with no gene match: 7. This CDR3 has 14 amino acids. The V gene's germline CDR1 is SGHDT and CDR2 YYEEEE.

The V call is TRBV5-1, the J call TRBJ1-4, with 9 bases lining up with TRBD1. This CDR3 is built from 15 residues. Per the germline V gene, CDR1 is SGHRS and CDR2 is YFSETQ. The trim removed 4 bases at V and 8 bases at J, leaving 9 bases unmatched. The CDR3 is CASSTQTGGQEKLFF. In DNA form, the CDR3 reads TGCGCCAGCAGCACTCAGACAGGGGGGCAGGAAAAACTGTTTTTT. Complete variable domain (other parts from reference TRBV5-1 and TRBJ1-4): KAGVTQTPRYLIKTRGQQVTLSCSPISGHRSVSWYQQTPGQGLQFLFEYFSETQRNKGNFPGRFSGRQFSNSRSEMNVSTLELGDSALYLCASSTQTGGQEKLFFGSGTQLSVL.

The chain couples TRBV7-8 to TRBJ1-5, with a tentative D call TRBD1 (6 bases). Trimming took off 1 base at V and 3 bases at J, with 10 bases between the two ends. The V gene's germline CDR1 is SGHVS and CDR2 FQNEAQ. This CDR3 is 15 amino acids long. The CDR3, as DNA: TGTGCCAGCAGCTTAGTATCAGGGGCCAATCAGCCCCAGCATTTT. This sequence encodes CASSLVSGANQPQHF.

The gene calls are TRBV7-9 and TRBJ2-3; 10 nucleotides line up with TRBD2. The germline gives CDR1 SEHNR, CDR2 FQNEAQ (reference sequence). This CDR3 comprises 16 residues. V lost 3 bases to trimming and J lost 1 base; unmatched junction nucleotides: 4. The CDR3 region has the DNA TGTGCCAGCAGCTTCGGAAGCGGGGGGGGCACAGATACGCAGTATTTT. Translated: CASSFGSGGGTDTQYF.

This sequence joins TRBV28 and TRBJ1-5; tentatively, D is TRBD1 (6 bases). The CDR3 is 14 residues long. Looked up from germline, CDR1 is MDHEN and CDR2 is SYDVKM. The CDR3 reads CAGSRPGGNQPQHF. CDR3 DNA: TGTGCGGGTTCCCGGCCAGGGGGCAATCAGCCCCAGCATTTT.

The CDR3 loop is CASSQNGQTTGELFF. For the CDR3, the DNA is TGTGCCAGCTCCCAAAACGGACAAACCACCGGGGAGCTGTTTTTT. The gene calls are TRBV18 and TRBJ2-2; perhaps TRBD1 as D (5 bases). The CDR3 totals 15 residues. Germline V gene lookup returns CDR1 KGHSH and CDR2 LQKENI. Trimming left V 6 bases short and J 4 bases short, with 15 bases between.

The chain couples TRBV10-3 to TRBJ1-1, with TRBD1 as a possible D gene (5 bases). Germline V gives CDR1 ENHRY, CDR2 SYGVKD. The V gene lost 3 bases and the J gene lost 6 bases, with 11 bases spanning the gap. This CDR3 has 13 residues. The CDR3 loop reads CAISELGLSEAFF. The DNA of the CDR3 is TGTGCCATCAGTGAATTGGGACTCTCTGAAGCTTTCTTT.

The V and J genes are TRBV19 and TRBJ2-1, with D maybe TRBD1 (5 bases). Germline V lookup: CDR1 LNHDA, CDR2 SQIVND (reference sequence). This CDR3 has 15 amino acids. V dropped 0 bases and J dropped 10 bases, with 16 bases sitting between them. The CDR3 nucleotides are TGTGCCAGTAGTATAGATCATGGCAGGGAATACGAGCAGTTCTTC. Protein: CASSIDHGREYEQFF.

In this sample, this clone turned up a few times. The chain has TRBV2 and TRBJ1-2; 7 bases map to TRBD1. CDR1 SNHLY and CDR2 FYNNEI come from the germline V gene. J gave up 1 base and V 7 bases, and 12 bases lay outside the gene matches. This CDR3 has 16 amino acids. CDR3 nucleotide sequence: TGTGCCAGCACTCTCAGGGGGACAGCGATTAACTATGGCTACACCTTC. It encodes CASTLRGTAINYGYTF.

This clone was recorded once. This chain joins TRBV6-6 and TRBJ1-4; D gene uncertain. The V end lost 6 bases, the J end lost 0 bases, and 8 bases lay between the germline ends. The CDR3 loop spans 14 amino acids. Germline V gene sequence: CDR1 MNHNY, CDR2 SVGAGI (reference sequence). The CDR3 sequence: CASSPVTTNEKLFF. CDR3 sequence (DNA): TGTGCCAGCAGCCCAGTCACAACTAATGAAAAACTGTTTTTT.

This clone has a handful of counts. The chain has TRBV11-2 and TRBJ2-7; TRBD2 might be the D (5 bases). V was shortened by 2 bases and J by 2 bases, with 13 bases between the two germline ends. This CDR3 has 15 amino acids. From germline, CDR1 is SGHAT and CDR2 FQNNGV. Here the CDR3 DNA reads TGTGCCAGCAGCTTATACGGAGGATCTGCCTACGAGCAGTACTTC. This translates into CASSLYGGSAYEQYF.

Here the CDR3 reads CASSIGPGFTEAFF. For the CDR3, the DNA is TGTGCCAGTAGTATAGGACCAGGGTTCACTGAAGCTTTCTTT. The chain carries TRBV19 and TRBJ1-1, with a tentative D call TRBD1 (5 bases). Per germline, CDR1 LNHDA and CDR2 SQIVND (reference sequence). V lost 1 base to trimming and J lost 4 bases, with 10 bases between them. The CDR3 is 14 amino acids.

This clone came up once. The CDR3 DNA sequence: TGTGCCATCAGTGCTAGGGGGCGACTCAATAGCAATCAGCCCCAGCATTTT. This translates into CAISARGRLNSNQPQHF. This chain joins TRBV10-3 and TRBJ1-5; 7 positions agree with TRBD1. Germline lookup yields CDR1 ENHRY and CDR2 SYGVKD. The V and J ends lost 4 bases and 0 bases, in that order; junction bases with no gene match: 9. The CDR3 runs to 17 residues.

The CDR3 DNA follows: TGTGCCAGCAGCGTAGTAACCGGGGAGCTGTTTTTT. Protein sequence: CASSVVTGELFF. V is TRBV9 and J is TRBJ2-2; no definite D call. The length of the CDR3 is 12 residues. Germline lookup yields CDR1 SGDLS and CDR2 YYNGEE. V was clipped by 0 bases and J by 5 bases, with 2 bases between them.